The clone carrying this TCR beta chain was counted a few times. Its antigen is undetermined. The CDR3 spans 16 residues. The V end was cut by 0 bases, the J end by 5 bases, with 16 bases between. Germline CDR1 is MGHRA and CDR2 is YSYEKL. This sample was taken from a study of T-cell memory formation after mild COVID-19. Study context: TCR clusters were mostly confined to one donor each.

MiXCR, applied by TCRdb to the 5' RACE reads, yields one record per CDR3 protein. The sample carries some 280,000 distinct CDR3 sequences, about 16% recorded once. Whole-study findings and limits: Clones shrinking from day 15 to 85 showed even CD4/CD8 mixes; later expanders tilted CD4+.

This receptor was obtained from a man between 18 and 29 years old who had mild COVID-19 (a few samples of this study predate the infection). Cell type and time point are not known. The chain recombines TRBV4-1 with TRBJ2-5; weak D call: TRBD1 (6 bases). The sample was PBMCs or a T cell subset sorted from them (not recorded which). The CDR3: CASSQDRARGFETQYF. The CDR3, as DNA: TGCGCCAGCAGCCAAGATCGGGCCAGGGGATTCGAGACCCAGTACTTC.